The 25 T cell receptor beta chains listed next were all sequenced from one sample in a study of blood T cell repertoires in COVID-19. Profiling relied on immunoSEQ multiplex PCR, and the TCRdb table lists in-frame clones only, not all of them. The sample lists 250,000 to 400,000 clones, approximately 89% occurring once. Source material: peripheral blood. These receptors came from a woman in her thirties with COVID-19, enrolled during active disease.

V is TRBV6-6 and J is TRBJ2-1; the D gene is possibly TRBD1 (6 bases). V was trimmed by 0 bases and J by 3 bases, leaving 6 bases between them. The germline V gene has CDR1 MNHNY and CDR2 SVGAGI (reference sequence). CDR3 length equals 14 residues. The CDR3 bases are TGTGCCAGCAGTTACTCGGACAGCTACAATGAGCAGTTCTTC. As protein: CASSYSDSYNEQFF.

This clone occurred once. CDR3 sequence: CASSLAGTATEAFF. The DNA of the CDR3 is TGCGCCAGCAGCCTGGCCGGGACAGCGACTGAAGCTTTCTTT. The chain carries TRBV5-1 and TRBJ1-1; TRBD1 matches 7 bases. Germline CDR1 SGHRS, CDR2 YFSETQ. The CDR3 runs 14 residues. Losses at the gene ends were 4 bases for V and 5 bases for J; bases not matched to a gene: 8.

The CDR3 sequence: CASSFQGRGSTDTQYF. The CDR3, as DNA: TGTGCCAGCAGCTTTCAGGGCAGGGGGAGCACAGATACGCAGTATTTT. The rearrangement links TRBV7-9 to TRBJ2-3, with 7 bases lining up with TRBD1. The V gene end was trimmed by 3 bases and the J gene end by 0 bases; junction bases not matched to a gene: 6. The CDR3 length is 16 residues. Germline CDR1 SEHNR, CDR2 FQNEAQ (reference sequence).

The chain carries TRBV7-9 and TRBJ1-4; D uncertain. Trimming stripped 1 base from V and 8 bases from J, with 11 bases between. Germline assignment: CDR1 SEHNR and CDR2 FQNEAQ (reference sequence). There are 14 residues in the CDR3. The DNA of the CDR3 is TGTGCCAGCAGCTTAGGGTATTCGGGGGAAAAACTGTTTTTT. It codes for CASSLGYSGEKLFF.

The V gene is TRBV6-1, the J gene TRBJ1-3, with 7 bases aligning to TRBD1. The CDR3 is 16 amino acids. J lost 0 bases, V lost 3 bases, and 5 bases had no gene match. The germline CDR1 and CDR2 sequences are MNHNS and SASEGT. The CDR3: CASSDRGTFSGNTIYF. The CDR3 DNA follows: TGTGCCAGCAGTGACAGGGGGACCTTCTCTGGAAACACCATATATTTT.

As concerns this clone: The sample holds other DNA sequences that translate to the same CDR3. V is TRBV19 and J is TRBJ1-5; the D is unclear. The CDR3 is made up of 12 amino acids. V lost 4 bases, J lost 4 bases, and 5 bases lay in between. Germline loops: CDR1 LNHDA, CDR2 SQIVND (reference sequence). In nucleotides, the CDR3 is TGTGCCAGTAGTAGAGGGAATCAGCCCCAGCATTTT. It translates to CASSRGNQPQHF.

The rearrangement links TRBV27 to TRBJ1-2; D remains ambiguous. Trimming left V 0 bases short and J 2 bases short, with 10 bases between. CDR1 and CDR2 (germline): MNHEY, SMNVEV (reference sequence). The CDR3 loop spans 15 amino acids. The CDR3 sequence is CASSLSSYSNYGYTF. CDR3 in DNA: TGTGCCAGCAGTTTATCGTCCTACAGCAACTATGGCTACACCTTC.

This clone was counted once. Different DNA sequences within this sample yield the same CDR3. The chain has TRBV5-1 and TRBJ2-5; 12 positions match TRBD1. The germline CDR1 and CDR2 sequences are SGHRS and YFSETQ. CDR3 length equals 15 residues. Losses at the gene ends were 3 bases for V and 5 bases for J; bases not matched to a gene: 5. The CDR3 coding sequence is TGCGCCAGCAGCTCGGGACAGGGGGCCGGGGAGACCCAGTACTTC. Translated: CASSSGQGAGETQYF. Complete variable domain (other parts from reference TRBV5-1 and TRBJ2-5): KAGVTQTPRYLIKTRGQQVTLSCSPISGHRSVSWYQQTPGQGLQFLFEYFSETQRNKGNFPGRFSGRQFSNSRSEMNVSTLELGDSALYLCASSSGQGAGETQYFGPGTRLLVL.

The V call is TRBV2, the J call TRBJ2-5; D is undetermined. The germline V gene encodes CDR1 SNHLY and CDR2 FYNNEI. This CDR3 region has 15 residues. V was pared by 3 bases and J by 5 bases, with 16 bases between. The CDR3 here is CASSDEKSGVETQYF. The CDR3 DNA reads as TGTGCCAGCAGTGATGAGAAGTCAGGTGTGGAGACCCAGTACTTC.

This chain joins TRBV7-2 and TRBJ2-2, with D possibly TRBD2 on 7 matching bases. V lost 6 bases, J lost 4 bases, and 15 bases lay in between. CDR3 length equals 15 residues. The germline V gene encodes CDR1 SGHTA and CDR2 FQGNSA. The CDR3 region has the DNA TGTGCCAGCAGAAAATATGGGGGGGCCACCGGGGAGCTGTTTTTT. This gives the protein CASRKYGGATGELFF.

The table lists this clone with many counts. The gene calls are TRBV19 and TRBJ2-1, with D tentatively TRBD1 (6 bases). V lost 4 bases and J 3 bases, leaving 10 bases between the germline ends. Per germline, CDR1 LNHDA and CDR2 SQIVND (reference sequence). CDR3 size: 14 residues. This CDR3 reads CASSTRQDYNEQFF. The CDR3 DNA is TGTGCCAGTAGTACTAGACAGGACTACAATGAGCAGTTCTTC.

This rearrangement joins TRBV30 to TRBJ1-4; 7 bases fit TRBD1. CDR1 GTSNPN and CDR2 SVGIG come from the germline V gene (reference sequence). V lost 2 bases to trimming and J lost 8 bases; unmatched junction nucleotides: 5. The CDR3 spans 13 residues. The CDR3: CAWSPNRGEKLFF. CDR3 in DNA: TGTGCCTGGAGTCCCAACAGGGGAGAAAAACTGTTTTTT. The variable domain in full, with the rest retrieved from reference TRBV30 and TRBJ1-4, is SQTIHQWPATLVQPVGSPLSLECTVEGTSNPNLYWYRQAAGRGLQLLFYSVGIGQISSEVPQNLSASRPQDRQFILSSKKLLLSDSGFYLCAWSPNRGEKLFFGSGTQLSVL.

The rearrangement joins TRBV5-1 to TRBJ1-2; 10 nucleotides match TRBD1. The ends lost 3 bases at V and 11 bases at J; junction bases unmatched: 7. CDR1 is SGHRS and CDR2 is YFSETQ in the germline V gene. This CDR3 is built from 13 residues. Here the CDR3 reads CASSSGQGDDYTF. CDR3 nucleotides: TGCGCCAGCAGCTCCGGACAGGGGGATGATTACACCTTC. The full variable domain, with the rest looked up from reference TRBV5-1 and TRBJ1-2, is KAGVTQTPRYLIKTRGQQVTLSCSPISGHRSVSWYQQTPGQGLQFLFEYFSETQRNKGNFPGRFSGRQFSNSRSEMNVSTLELGDSALYLCASSSGQGDDYTFGSGTRLTVV.

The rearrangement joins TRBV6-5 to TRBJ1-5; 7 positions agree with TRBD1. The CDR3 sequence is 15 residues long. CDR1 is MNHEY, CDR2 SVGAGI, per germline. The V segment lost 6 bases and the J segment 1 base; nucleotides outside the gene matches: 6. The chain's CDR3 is CASSDRAWSNQPQHF. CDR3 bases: TGTGCCAGCAGCGACAGGGCTTGGAGCAATCAGCCCCAGCATTTT.

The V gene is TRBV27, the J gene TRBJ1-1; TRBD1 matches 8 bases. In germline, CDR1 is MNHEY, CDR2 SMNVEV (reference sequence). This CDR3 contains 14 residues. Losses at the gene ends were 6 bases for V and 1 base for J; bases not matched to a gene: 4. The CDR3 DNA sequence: TGTGCCAGCAGCCGGGGACAGGAGAACACTGAAGCTTTCTTT. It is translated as CASSRGQENTEAFF.

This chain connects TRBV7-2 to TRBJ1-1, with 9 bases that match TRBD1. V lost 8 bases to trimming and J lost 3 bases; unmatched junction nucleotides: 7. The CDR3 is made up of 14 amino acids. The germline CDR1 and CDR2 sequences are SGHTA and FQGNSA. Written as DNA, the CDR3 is TGTGCCAGCGGCTACAGGGGGCTAGACACTGAAGCTTTCTTT. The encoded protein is CASGYRGLDTEAFF.

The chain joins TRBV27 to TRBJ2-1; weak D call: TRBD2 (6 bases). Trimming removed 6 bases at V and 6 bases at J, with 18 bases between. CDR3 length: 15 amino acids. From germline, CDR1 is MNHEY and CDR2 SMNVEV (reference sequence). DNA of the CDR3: TGTGCCAGCAGAGCCCGGGACCGGAGGGTCAATGAGCAGTTCTTC. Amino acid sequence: CASRARDRRVNEQFF.

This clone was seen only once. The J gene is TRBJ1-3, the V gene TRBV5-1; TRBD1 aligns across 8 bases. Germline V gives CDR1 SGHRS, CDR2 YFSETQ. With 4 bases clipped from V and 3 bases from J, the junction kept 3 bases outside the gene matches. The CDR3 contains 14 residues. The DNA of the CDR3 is TGCGCCAGCAGCGCAGGGGGCTTTGGAAACACCATATATTTT. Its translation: CASSAGGFGNTIYF.

CDR3 sequence reads: CASRLAGGRNEQFF. The CDR3, as DNA: TGTGCCAGCAGGCTAGCGGGGGGGCGCAATGAGCAGTTCTTC. The chain couples TRBV11-3 to TRBJ2-1, with 12 bases identical to TRBD2. The CDR3 consists of 14 residues. Trimming cost V 6 bases and J 6 bases; bases outside gene matches: 3. From germline, CDR1 is SGHNT and CDR2 YENEEA.

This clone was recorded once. The CDR3 nucleotides are TGTGCCAGCAGTGATTTTGACCGGGGGGCCGGGTATTTT. Residues: CASSDFDRGAGYF. This chain links TRBV2 with TRBJ2-3; maybe TRBD2 (7 bases). The germline V gene has CDR1 SNHLY and CDR2 FYNNEI. V lost 3 bases, J lost 14 bases, and 18 bases lay in between. The CDR3 has 13 amino acids.

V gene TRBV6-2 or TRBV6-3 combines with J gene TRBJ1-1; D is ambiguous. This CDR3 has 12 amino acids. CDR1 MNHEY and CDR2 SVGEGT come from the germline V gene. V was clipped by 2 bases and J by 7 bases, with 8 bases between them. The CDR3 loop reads CASSYAGSEAFF. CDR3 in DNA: TGTGCCAGCAGTTACGCGGGCAGTGAAGCTTTCTTT.

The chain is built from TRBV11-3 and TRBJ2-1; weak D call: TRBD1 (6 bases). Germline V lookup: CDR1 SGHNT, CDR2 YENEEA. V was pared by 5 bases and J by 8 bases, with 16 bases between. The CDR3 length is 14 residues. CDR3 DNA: TGTGCCAGCAGCGTAGTAGGGGACATTTATGAGCAGTTCTTC. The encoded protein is CASSVVGDIYEQFF.

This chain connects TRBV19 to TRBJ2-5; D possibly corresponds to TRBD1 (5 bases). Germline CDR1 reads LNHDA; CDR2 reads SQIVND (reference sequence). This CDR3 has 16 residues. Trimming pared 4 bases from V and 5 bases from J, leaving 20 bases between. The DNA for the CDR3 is TGTGCCAGTAGTACCTCTGCAGGGTCGGAGTGGGAGACCCAGTACTTC. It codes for CASSTSAGSEWETQYF.

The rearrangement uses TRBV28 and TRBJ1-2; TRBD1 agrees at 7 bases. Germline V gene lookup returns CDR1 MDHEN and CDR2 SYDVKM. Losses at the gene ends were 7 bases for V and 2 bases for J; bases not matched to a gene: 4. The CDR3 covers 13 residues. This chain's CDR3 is CASKVTGNYGYTF. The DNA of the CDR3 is TGTGCCAGCAAAGTGACAGGGAACTATGGCTACACCTTC.

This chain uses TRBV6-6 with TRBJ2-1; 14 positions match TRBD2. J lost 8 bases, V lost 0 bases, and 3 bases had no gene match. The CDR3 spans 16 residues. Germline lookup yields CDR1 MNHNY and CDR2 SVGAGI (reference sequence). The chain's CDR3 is CASSYSGLAGGDEQFF. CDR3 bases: TGTGCCAGCAGTTACTCCGGACTAGCGGGGGGCGATGAGCAGTTCTTC.